This T cell receptor beta chain is from a study of blood T cell repertoires in COVID-19. Turning to the study itself: Acute and convalescent COVID-19 samples came from the United States, Italy and Spain. T cells, B-cell-depleted T cells, or PBMCs provided the cDNA or gDNA that served as material.

CDR1 is SGDLS, CDR2 YYNGEE, per germline. The CDR3 loop spans 14 amino acids. Trimming removed 6 bases from V and 2 bases from J, with 14 bases in between. Individuals aged about 18 to 90 years were recruited from some 26 US areas. In the original processing: Amplifying reference gene primers gave estimates of nucleated cell counts. Profiled with immunoSEQ multiplex PCR; TCRdb holds only in-frame clones, not every one. From that table come the V and J calls and clone size; the DNA was used to work out D and trimming. The sample contains approximately 260,000 clones, approximately 86% of which appear only once. This clone was seen a single time.

The sequenced sample consisted of PBMCs or T cells enriched from blood (not recorded which). The source of this sequence is a woman under 40 with acute COVID-19. This rearrangement joins TRBV9 to TRBJ2-5; D not resolved. This chain's CDR3 is CASTPRGGQETQYF. CDR3 DNA: TGTGCCAGCACCCCTCGAGGTGGTCAAGAGACCCAGTACTTC.